This TCR beta chain is from a study of blood T cell repertoires in COVID-19. There are a few counts of this clone. This CDR3 has 16 amino acids. Germline lookup yields CDR1 ENHRY and CDR2 SYGVKD. J gave up 5 bases and V 11 bases, and 14 bases lay outside the gene matches. Per the authors' pipeline: Estimation of nucleated cell counts was performed using reference gene primer amplification. The table came from immunoSEQ multiplex PCR; TCRdb's copy has only in-frame clones and leaves some out. The V and J calls and clone size were taken over from that table, and D and trimming were inferred from the DNA. The profile covers 250,000 to 300,000 clones, with under 90% appearing a single time and roughly 2.2% taken by the ten largest.

The source of this sequence is a middle-aged man with acute or convalescent COVID-19. This rearrangement joins TRBV10-3 to TRBJ1-6; 8 bases fit TRBD1. The sequencing input was peripheral blood. The CDR3 reads CAAGQGWVLDNSPLHF. The DNA for the CDR3 is TGTGCCGCCGGACAGGGCTGGGTCTTAGATAATTCACCCCTCCACTTT.